The 15 T cell receptor beta chains given below trace back to one sample, sequenced in a study of blood T cells in healthy people across ages. Then a second PCR, running about 6 to 11 cycles, was carried out with a sample-barcoded 5' primer and a J-beta primer mix. TCRdb passed the 5' RACE reads through MiXCR, listing each CDR3 protein once. The table has roughly 410,000 distinct CDR3 sequences, approximately 51% seen once. The sequencing sample was made of blood. The receptors shown here come from a man in his 60s in good health.

The chain links TRBV29-1 to TRBJ1-2; D may be TRBD1 (5 bases). The germline CDR1 and CDR2 sequences are SQVTM and ANQGSEA. This CDR3 spans 11 amino acids. V dropped 2 bases and J dropped 7 bases, with 8 bases sitting between them. The DNA of the CDR3 is TGCAGCGTTGAACGTGGGGGTGGCTACACCTTC. Amino acids: CSVERGGGYTF.

This rearrangement joins TRBV28 to TRBJ1-2; D is uncertain. Germline CDR1 and CDR2: MDHEN and SYDVKM. The CDR3 sequence is 15 residues long. Trimming pared 1 base from V and 2 bases from J, leaving 11 bases between. This CDR3 is CASSLSPGPNYGYTF. Written as DNA, the CDR3 is TGTGCCAGCAGTTTATCCCCAGGTCCCAACTATGGCTACACCTTC.

The chain couples TRBV7-9 to TRBJ1-2; TRBD1 is a possible D gene (6 bases). CDR1 and CDR2 from the germline V gene are SEHNR and FQNEAQ (reference sequence). Trimming shortened V by 5 bases and J by 8 bases, and 21 bases separated the two germline ends. The CDR3 consists of 15 residues. This chain's CDR3 is CASSPGDNRVEGYTF. In DNA form, the CDR3 reads TGTGCCAGCAGCCCAGGGGACAACAGGGTCGAGGGCTACACCTTC.

This chain joins TRBV7-2 and TRBJ2-3; possible D gene TRBD2, 5 bases. The CDR3 runs to 14 residues. Germline-derived CDR1 and CDR2 are SGHTA and FQGNSA. V gave up 8 bases and J gave up 2 bases, with 14 bases separating them. The CDR3 loop is CASEGRVHTDTQYF. CDR3 sequence (DNA): TGTGCCAGCGAGGGAAGGGTGCACACAGATACGCAGTATTTT. Variable domain in full (rest from reference TRBV7-2 and TRBJ2-3): GAGVSQSPSNKVTEKGKDVELRCDPISGHTALYWYRQSLGQGLEFLIYFQGNSAPDKSGLPSDRFSAERTGGSVSTLTIQRTQQEDSAVYLCASEGRVHTDTQYFGPGTRLTVL.

The rearrangement uses TRBV6-5 and TRBJ2-6, with 8 bases aligning to TRBD1. The CDR3 length is 18 residues. Germline CDR1 reads MNHEY; CDR2 reads SVGAGI. The ends lost 4 bases at V and 1 base at J; junction bases unmatched: 9. CDR3 sequence reads: CASSSRTGIGSGANVLTF. CDR3 sequence (DNA): TGTGCCAGCAGTTCCCGGACAGGGATTGGTTCTGGGGCCAACGTCCTGACTTTC.

This clonotype was observed a handful of times. The rearrangement joins TRBV7-2 to TRBJ2-6; no reliable D call. In germline, CDR1 is SGHTA, CDR2 FQGNSA. The CDR3 spans 15 residues. Trimming shortened V by 3 bases and J by 2 bases, and 8 bases separated the two germline ends. The CDR3 loop is CASSFQSTGANVLTF. Here the CDR3 DNA reads TGTGCCAGCAGCTTTCAAAGTACTGGGGCCAACGTCCTGACTTTC.

The chain uses TRBV4-3 and TRBJ2-4; D remains ambiguous. The DNA end is a closer match to TRBJ2-5, so the J assignment may be wrong. This CDR3 contains 13 residues. CDR1 LGHNA and CDR2 YSLEER come from the germline V gene. The CDR3 here is CARTPQMKETQYF. The CDR3 nucleotides are TGCGCCAGGACTCCTCAAATGAAAGAGACCCAGTACTTC.

This clonotype has only a few counts. The gene calls are TRBV25-1 and TRBJ1-4, with D perhaps TRBD1 (6 bases). Trimming stripped 3 bases from V and 8 bases from J, with 19 bases between. The CDR3 sequence is 16 residues long. Germline CDR1 MGHDK, CDR2 SYGVNS. The CDR3 coding sequence is TGTGCCAGCAGTGATACAGGGCGCCGGGCGGGAGAAAAACTGTTTTTT. Its translation is CASSDTGRRAGEKLFF.

This rearrangement joins TRBV5-1 to TRBJ1-1; D unclear. The CDR3 loop spans 19 amino acids. Germline CDR1 reads SGHRS; CDR2 reads YFSETQ. With 4 bases removed from V and 1 base from J, the gap between germline ends came to 26 bases. The CDR3 region has the DNA TGCGCCAGCAGCCGAAGGGCCGCAACCTCTCTAGCGGGGAACACTGAAGCTTTCTTT. Protein sequence: CASSRRAATSLAGNTEAFF.

This chain's CDR3 is CASTSPGQGFYGYTF. The DNA of the CDR3 is TGTGCCAGCACCTCACCGGGACAGGGTTTCTATGGCTACACCTTC. The rearrangement joins TRBV2 to TRBJ1-2, with TRBD1 matching over 9 bases. CDR3 size: 15 residues. Germline CDR1 reads SNHLY; CDR2 reads FYNNEI. V lost 7 bases, J lost 4 bases, and 10 bases stayed unmatched.

This chain joins TRBV28 and TRBJ2-4; 8 bases map to TRBD2. TRBJ2-7 explains the end of the DNA better; the J call may be wrong. CDR1 and CDR2 from the germline V gene are MDHEN and SYDVKM. This CDR3 comprises 16 residues. Here the CDR3 DNA reads TGTGCCAGCACCACTCCCACGCGGGAGGTAATCTACGAGCAGTACTTC. Translated: CASTTPTREVIYEQYF.

The chain carries TRBV3-1 and TRBJ1-1; D not certain. The CDR3 consists of 12 residues. V lost 2 bases and J lost 8, with 9 bases in between. Germline CDR1 reads LGHDT; CDR2 reads YNNKEL (reference sequence). CDR3 coding DNA: TGTGCCAGCAGCCAATCAATCGCGGAAGCTTTCTTT. As protein: CASSQSIAEAFF.

This chain connects TRBV6-2 or TRBV6-3 to TRBJ2-7, with D unresolved. The germline gives CDR1 MNHEY, CDR2 SVGEGT. The CDR3 extends over 13 amino acids. V was cut by 2 bases and J by 0 bases, with 5 bases left in between. CDR3 region: CASSYRGSYEQYF. DNA of the CDR3: TGTGCCAGCAGTTACCGTGGCTCCTACGAGCAGTACTTC.

This clonotype has only a few counts. The V gene is TRBV29-1, the J gene TRBJ2-1; 8 nucleotides match TRBD2. The CDR3 contains 12 residues. The V and J ends lost 5 bases and 7 bases, in that order; junction bases with no gene match: 4. Germline CDR1 SQVTM, CDR2 ANQGSEA. CDR3 in DNA: TGCAGCGTTCACCCGGGGGGGAATGAGCAGTTCTTC. It yields the protein CSVHPGGNEQFF.

J is TRBJ2-2 and V is TRBV28; D uncertain. The length of the CDR3 is 13 residues. The V gene's germline CDR1 is MDHEN and CDR2 SYDVKM. The CDR3 is CALQQSNTGELFF. As DNA, the CDR3 is TGTGCTTTACAACAGTCGAACACCGGGGAGCTGTTTTTT. Drawing the rest from reference TRBV28 and TRBJ2-2, the complete variable domain is DVKVTQSSRYLVKRTGEKVFLECVQDMDHENMFWYRQDPGLGLRLIYFSYDVKMKEKGDIPEGYSVSREKKERFSLILESASTNQTSMYLCALQQSNTGELFFGEGSRLTVL.